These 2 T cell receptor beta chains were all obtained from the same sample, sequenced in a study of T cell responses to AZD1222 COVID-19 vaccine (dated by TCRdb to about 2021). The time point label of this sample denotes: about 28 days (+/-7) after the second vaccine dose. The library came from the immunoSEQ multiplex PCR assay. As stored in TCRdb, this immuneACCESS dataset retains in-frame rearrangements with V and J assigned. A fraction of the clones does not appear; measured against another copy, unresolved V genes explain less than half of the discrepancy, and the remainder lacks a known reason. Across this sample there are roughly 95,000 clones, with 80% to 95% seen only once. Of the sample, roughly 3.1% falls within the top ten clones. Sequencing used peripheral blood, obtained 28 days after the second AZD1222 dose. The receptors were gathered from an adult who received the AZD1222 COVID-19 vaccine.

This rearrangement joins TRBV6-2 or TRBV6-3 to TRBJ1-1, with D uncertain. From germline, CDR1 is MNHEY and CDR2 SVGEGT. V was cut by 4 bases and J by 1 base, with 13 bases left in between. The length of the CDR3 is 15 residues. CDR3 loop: CASSFPSGANTEAFF. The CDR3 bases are TGTGCCAGCAGTTTCCCCTCCGGCGCGAACACTGAAGCTTTCTTT.

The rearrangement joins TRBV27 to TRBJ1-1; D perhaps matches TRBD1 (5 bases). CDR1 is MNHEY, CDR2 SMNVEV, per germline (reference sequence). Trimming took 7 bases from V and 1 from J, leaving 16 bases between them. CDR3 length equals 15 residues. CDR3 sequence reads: CASNRLGRGNTEAFF. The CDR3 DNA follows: TGTGCCAGCAACAGGTTGGGAAGGGGGAACACTGAAGCTTTCTTT.